This T cell receptor beta chain was identified during a study of blood T cell repertoires in COVID-19. Method: immunoSEQ multiplex PCR; TCRdb's copy keeps in-frame clones and lacks some. This sample carries 300,000 or so clones, 80% to 90% of them seen once, and the ten largest clones take roughly 8%. The J segment lost 4 bases and the V segment lost 7 bases, leaving 10 bases of the junction unmatched. The germline gives CDR1 MDHEN, CDR2 SYDVKM. The length of the CDR3 is 14 residues. The clonotype originates from a woman aged 45-60 years who had recovered from COVID-19. The gene calls are TRBV28 and TRBJ2-7, with 7 positions matching TRBD1. The sequenced sample consisted of peripheral blood. The CDR3: CASTISGQIYEQYF. The CDR3 bases are TGTGCCAGCACCATATCGGGACAGATATACGAGCAGTACTTC.